Listed here are 28 T cell receptor beta chains from one sample, sequenced in a study of identical twins. TCRdb used MiXCR to reprocess the 5' RACE reads, holding one entry per CDR3 protein. The sample holds 450,000 to 650,000 distinct CDR3 sequences, approximately 14% seen once. These data were also filed under a second study, of yellow fever vaccine responses in identical twins.

Source material: CD4+ T cells sorted from blood. Receptors originate from a woman between 18 and 30 years old in good health.

This clonotype was counted only a few times. The chain is built from TRBV5-1 and TRBJ2-3; 8 nucleotides match TRBD2. This CDR3 comprises 14 residues. Trimming removed 4 bases from V and 1 base from J; junction bases left unmatched: 2. Germline loops: CDR1 SGHRS, CDR2 YFSETQ. The CDR3 DNA sequence: TGCGCCAGCAGCGTGACTAGCGGCACAGATACGCAGTATTTT. Residues: CASSVTSGTDTQYF.

The chain uses TRBV6-1 and TRBJ1-4; TRBD1 matches 10 bases. The CDR3 contains 14 residues. With 6 bases clipped from V and 8 bases from J, the junction kept 6 bases outside the gene matches. Germline assignment: CDR1 MNHNS and CDR2 SASEGT. This CDR3 is CASRTGQGNEKLFF. CDR3 DNA sequence: TGTGCCAGCAGGACGGGACAGGGGAACGAAAAACTGTTTTTT.

This clonotype was found a few times. The CDR3 loop is CASSYSRSVYTEAFF. CDR3 coding DNA: TGTGCCAGCAGTTACTCGCGAAGTGTCTACACTGAAGCTTTCTTT. This sequence joins TRBV6-5 and TRBJ1-1; no clear D. This CDR3 comprises 15 residues. Germline CDR1 reads MNHEY; CDR2 reads SVGAGI. Trimming took 0 bases from V and 3 from J, leaving 11 bases between them.

This rearrangement joins TRBV14 to TRBJ1-2; no reliable D call. The CDR3 extends over 14 amino acids. Trimming shortened V by 4 bases and J by 3 bases, and 12 bases separated the two germline ends. Germline V gene lookup returns CDR1 SGHDN and CDR2 FVKESK. The CDR3 nucleotides read TGTGCCAGCAGCCCCCCGCGGCGTCACTATGGCTACACCTTC. It translates to CASSPPRRHYGYTF.

Only a few counts were recorded for this clonotype. V gene TRBV5-1 combines with J gene TRBJ1-1; D is perhaps TRBD1 (6 bases). The CDR3 has 15 residues. Germline V gene sequence: CDR1 SGHRS, CDR2 YFSETQ. Between the trimmed V and J ends, which lost 4 bases and 0 bases, there was a span of 13 bases. In DNA form, the CDR3 reads TGCGCCAGCAGCCCTATGGGGGACATGAACACTGAAGCTTTCTTT. The encoded protein is CASSPMGDMNTEAFF.

The rearrangement links TRBV5-1 to TRBJ2-7, with TRBD1 as a possible D gene (6 bases). The CDR3 consists of 12 residues. V gave up 4 bases and J gave up 5 bases, with 10 bases separating them. CDR1 and CDR2 (germline): SGHRS, YFSETQ. In DNA form, the CDR3 reads TGCGCCAGCAGCGGGCCAGGGGACGAGCAGTACGTC. Amino acids: CASSGPGDEQYV.

This clonotype was found a few times. V gene TRBV4-2 combines with J gene TRBJ2-3; D gene ambiguous. The CDR3 contains 14 residues. Trimming removed 4 bases at V and 6 bases at J, with 14 bases between. Germline V gives CDR1 LGHNA, CDR2 YNFKEQ. This CDR3 reads CASSPGGKSDTQYF. In DNA, the CDR3 is TGTGCCAGCAGCCCCGGTGGGAAGTCGGATACGCAGTATTTT.

This clonotype appeared a few times. The chain links TRBV5-1 to TRBJ2-3; 13 bases fit TRBD2. J was trimmed by 4 bases and V by 4 bases; bases with no gene match: 6. CDR1 SGHRS and CDR2 YFSETQ come from the germline V gene. The CDR3 is 16 residues long. CDR3 sequence reads: CASSDRTSGRPDTQYF. The DNA for the CDR3 is TGCGCCAGCAGCGATCGGACTAGCGGGAGACCAGATACGCAGTATTTT.

This clonotype was seen only a few times. The gene calls are TRBV12-3 or TRBV12-4 and TRBJ1-4, with 9 bases fitting TRBD1. V shed 3 bases, J shed 11 bases, and the junction held 10 bases outside the gene matches. The CDR3 spans 15 residues. The CDR3 spells CASSFGTGITGKLFF. The CDR3 nucleotides are TGTGCCAGCAGTTTCGGGACAGGGATAACCGGTAAACTGTTTTTT.

This clonotype was seen only a few times. The CDR3 reads CASSQDLRNTIYF. The DNA of the CDR3 is TGTGCCAGCAGCCAAGATTTGCGAAACACCATATATTTT. The J gene is TRBJ1-3, the V gene TRBV14; no clear D gene. The V and J ends lost 0 bases and 5 bases respectively, with 5 bases between them. CDR1 is SGHDN and CDR2 is FVKESK in the germline V gene. CDR3 length: 13 residues.

There are a few counts of this clonotype. The chain links TRBV5-8 to TRBJ2-3, with 7 bases identical to TRBD1. CDR1 and CDR2 from the germline V gene are SGHTS and YDEGEE. V trimming: 4 bases; J trimming: 4 bases; junction bases outside the gene matches: 6. The length of the CDR3 is 14 residues. The CDR3 reads CASSGLTGADTQYF. CDR3 sequence (DNA): TGTGCCAGCAGCGGTCTCACAGGGGCAGATACGCAGTATTTT. The full variable domain, in which reference TRBV5-8 and TRBJ2-3 provide the parts outside the CDR3, is EAGVTQSPTHLIKTRGQQATLRCSPISGHTSVYWYQQALGLGLQFLLWYDEGEERNRGNFPPRFSGRQFPNYSSELNVNALELEDSALYLCASSGLTGADTQYFGPGTRLTVL.

The rearrangement uses TRBV5-6 and TRBJ2-2; D unclear. The CDR3 loop spans 14 amino acids. Germline assignment: CDR1 SGHDT and CDR2 YYEEEE. The V end was cut by 4 bases, the J end by 4 bases, with 11 bases between. The CDR3 spells CASSPDMGTGELFF. CDR3 nucleotide sequence: TGTGCCAGCAGCCCGGATATGGGCACCGGGGAGCTGTTTTTT.

This clonotype was seen repeatedly, ten times or more. The V call is TRBV5-6, the J call TRBJ2-7; D remains unclear. Trimming pared 4 bases from V and 0 bases from J, leaving 14 bases between. Germline V lookup: CDR1 SGHDT, CDR2 YYEEEE. The CDR3 loop spans 15 amino acids. CDR3 nucleotide sequence: TGTGCCAGCAGCGTGGGTCCTCTCAGCTCCTACGAGCAGTACTTC. It codes for CASSVGPLSSYEQYF.

This clonotype has at least ten counts. This rearrangement joins TRBV12-3 or TRBV12-4 to TRBJ1-5, with unresolved D. The CDR3 loop spans 13 amino acids. Trimming cost V 1 base and J 6 bases, with 7 bases left between them. CDR3 in DNA: TGTGCCAGCAGTTTAGATTCGGTTCAGCCCCAGCATTTT. Amino acid sequence: CASSLDSVQPQHF.

V and J are TRBV25-1 and TRBJ1-1; 9 nucleotides align to TRBD1. From germline, CDR1 is MGHDK and CDR2 SYGVNS. This CDR3 region has 14 residues. Trimming cost V 7 bases and J 0 bases; bases outside gene matches: 3. Written as DNA, the CDR3 is TGTGCCAGCACCAACAGGGGGCTGAACACTGAAGCTTTCTTT. It is translated as CASTNRGLNTEAFF.

V is TRBV5-1 and J is TRBJ2-7, with D possibly being TRBD1 (5 bases). Germline CDR1 SGHRS, CDR2 YFSETQ. Trimming stripped 1 base from V and 4 bases from J, with 9 bases between. There are 13 residues in the CDR3. CDR3 bases: TGCGCCAGCAGCTTGCAGGGAAGGTACGAGCAGTACTTC. Amino acids: CASSLQGRYEQYF.

The V and J genes are TRBV20-1 and TRBJ2-3; 8 bases are a match to TRBD2. Looked up from germline, CDR1 is DFQATT and CDR2 is SNEGSKA (reference sequence). There are 14 residues in the CDR3. V was pared by 1 base and J by 8 bases, with 8 bases of the junction left unmatched. CDR3 region: CSARAERERGTQYF. CDR3 in DNA: TGCAGTGCTAGAGCTGAGCGGGAGCGGGGTACGCAGTATTTT.

The chain carries TRBV21-1 and TRBJ2-1; TRBD1 reflects the table's D call only, with no check against the DNA. TRBV21-1 corresponds to a pseudogene. CDR3 length: 15 residues. This CDR3 reads CASSRGTGCYNEQFF. Here the CDR3 DNA reads TGTGCCAGCAGCAGAGGGACAGGGTGCTACAATGAGCAGTTCTTC.

In its sample, this clonotype was seen a few times. This chain's CDR3 is CASSPPGLADSTDTQYF. The CDR3 bases are TGTGCCAGCTCACCACCGGGGCTAGCGGATAGCACAGATACGCAGTATTTT. The chain uses TRBV18 and TRBJ2-3; 7 nucleotides agree with TRBD2. V was pared by 0 bases and J by 0 bases, with 6 bases of the junction left unmatched. CDR1 and CDR2 from the germline V gene are KGHSH and LQKENI. This CDR3 has 17 residues. Full variable domain (missing parts from reference TRBV18 and TRBJ2-3): NAGVMQNPRHLVRRRGQEARLRCSPMKGHSHVYWYRQLPEEGLKFMVYLQKENIIDESGMPKERFSAEFPKEGPSILRIQQVVRGDSAAYFCASSPPGLADSTDTQYFGPGTRLTVL.

This clonotype was detected a few times. CDR3 region: CAISESGGAETQYF. In DNA, the CDR3 is TGTGCCATCAGTGAGTCGGGCGGGGCAGAGACCCAGTACTTC. The J gene is TRBJ2-5, the V gene TRBV10-3, with D perhaps matching TRBD2 (6 bases). Germline CDR1 ENHRY, CDR2 SYGVKD. V gave up 0 bases and J gave up 4 bases, with 9 bases separating them. This CDR3 is built from 14 residues.

This clonotype was seen a handful of times. The chain is built from TRBV5-1 and TRBJ2-3, with D perhaps matching TRBD1 (5 bases). The V gene's germline CDR1 is SGHRS and CDR2 YFSETQ. The V gene lost 0 bases and the J gene lost 1 base, with 18 bases spanning the gap. This CDR3 is 18 amino acids long. The CDR3 DNA reads as TGCGCCAGCAGCTTGGACCGAGGCTGGGGCGCAGGCACAGATACGCAGTATTTT. The encoded protein is CASSLDRGWGAGTDTQYF.

This CDR3 reads CAISELIAGTKAETQYF. In DNA form, the CDR3 reads TGTGCCATCAGTGAGTTGATAGCGGGAACAAAGGCAGAGACCCAGTACTTC. The V call is TRBV10-3, the J call TRBJ2-5, with 8 nucleotides matching TRBD2. The CDR3 spans 17 residues. Germline assignment: CDR1 ENHRY and CDR2 SYGVKD. The V and J ends lost 1 base and 4 bases, in that order; junction bases with no gene match: 11.

A few counts support this clonotype. The V call is TRBV5-1, the J call TRBJ1-1; 8 bases are a match to TRBD1. Unmatched junction bases numbered 5, after V lost 1 base and J lost 0 bases. The CDR3 length is 16 residues. CDR1 and CDR2 (germline): SGHRS, YFSETQ. Here the CDR3 DNA reads TGCGCCAGCAGCTTGCGACAGGGGACATTGAACACTGAAGCTTTCTTT. Translated, it gives CASSLRQGTLNTEAFF. Based on the CDR3 plus reference TRBV5-1 and TRBJ1-1, the full variable domain is KAGVTQTPRYLIKTRGQQVTLSCSPISGHRSVSWYQQTPGQGLQFLFEYFSETQRNKGNFPGRFSGRQFSNSRSEMNVSTLELGDSALYLCASSLRQGTLNTEAFFGQGTRLTVV.

The chain recombines TRBV21-1 with TRBJ2-7; TRBD2 is the table's D call and was not checked against the DNA. TRBV21-1 is deemed a pseudogene. This CDR3 region has 11 residues. CDR3 protein: CASSITDGGNF. CDR3 bases: TGTGCCAGCAGCATAACAGATGGAGGGAACTTC.

This clonotype was observed many times. V gene TRBV6-5 combines with J gene TRBJ2-2, with 12 bases fitting TRBD2. V was clipped by 2 bases and J by 3 bases; unmatched bases: 7. Germline CDR1 MNHEY, CDR2 SVGAGI. This CDR3 is built from 18 residues. CDR3 sequence: CASSYSLAGGLYTGELFF. Here the CDR3 DNA reads TGTGCCAGCAGTTACAGCCTAGCGGGGGGGCTCTACACCGGGGAGCTGTTTTTT.

V usage is TRBV10-3 and J usage is TRBJ2-2; no clear D gene. Looked up from germline, CDR1 is ENHRY and CDR2 is SYGVKD. The CDR3 contains 14 residues. V was shortened by 6 bases and J by 0 bases, with 8 bases between the two germline ends. The CDR3 reads CAIRGTTNTGELFF. The CDR3 region has the DNA TGTGCCATCAGAGGCACAACGAACACCGGGGAGCTGTTTTTT.

This chain connects TRBV7-2 to TRBJ2-1; 11 bases line up with TRBD2. CDR3 size: 15 residues. Trimming took 1 base from V and 8 from J; bases not matched to a gene: 4. Per the germline V gene, CDR1 is SGHTA and CDR2 is FQGNSA. CDR3: CASSLGLAGMYEQFF. The CDR3, as DNA: TGTGCCAGCAGCTTAGGACTAGCGGGGATGTATGAGCAGTTCTTC.

This clonotype was seen more than once but under ten times. The chain uses TRBV12-3 or TRBV12-4 and TRBJ2-6; D unresolved. This CDR3 has 19 amino acids. V was pared by 5 bases and J by 0 bases, with 20 bases between. The CDR3 sequence is CASSVDMRSISSGANVLTF. The DNA for the CDR3 is TGTGCCAGCAGTGTTGACATGAGGTCGATTTCCTCTGGGGCCAACGTCCTGACTTTC.